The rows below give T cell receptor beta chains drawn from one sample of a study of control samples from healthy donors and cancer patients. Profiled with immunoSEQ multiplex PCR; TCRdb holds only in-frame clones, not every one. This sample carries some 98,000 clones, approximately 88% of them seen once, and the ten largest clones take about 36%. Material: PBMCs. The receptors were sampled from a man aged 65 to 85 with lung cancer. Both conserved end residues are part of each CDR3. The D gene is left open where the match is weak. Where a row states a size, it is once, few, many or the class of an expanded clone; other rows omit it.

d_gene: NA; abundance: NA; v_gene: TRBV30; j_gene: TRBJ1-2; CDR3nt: TGTGCCTGGAGTAATCTCGGGGAATCGAGCTATGGCTACACCTTC; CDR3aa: CAWSNLGESSYGYTF
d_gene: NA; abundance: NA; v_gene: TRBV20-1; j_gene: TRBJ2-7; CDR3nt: TGCAGTGCTAAGAGGGAAAACGAGCAGTACTTC; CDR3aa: CSAKRENEQYF
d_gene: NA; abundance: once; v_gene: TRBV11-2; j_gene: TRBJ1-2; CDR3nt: TGTGCCAGCAGCTTAGGAGTACTCCGCGTAGACGGCTACACCTTC; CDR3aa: CASSLGVLRVDGYTF
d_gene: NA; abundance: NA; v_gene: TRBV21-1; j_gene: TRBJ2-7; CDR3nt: TGTGCCAGCAGCAAAACAGGGGTGGAGCAGTACTTC; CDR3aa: CASSKTGVEQYF
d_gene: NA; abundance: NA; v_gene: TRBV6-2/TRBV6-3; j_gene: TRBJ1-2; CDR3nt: TGTGCCAGCAGTTACTCGTCGGGCAGTATCTATGGCTACACCTTC; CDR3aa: CASSYSSGSIYGYTF
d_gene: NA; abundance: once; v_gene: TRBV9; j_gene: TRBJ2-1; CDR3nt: TGTGCCAGCAGCGTAGGGATAGCCAGAAATGAGCAGTTCTTC; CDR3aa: CASSVGIARNEQFF
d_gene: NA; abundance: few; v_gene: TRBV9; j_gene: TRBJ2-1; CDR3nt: TGTGCCAGCAGCCCCTCAAGTCACGCGTCCTACAATGAGCAGTTCTTC; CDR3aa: CASSPSSHASYNEQFF
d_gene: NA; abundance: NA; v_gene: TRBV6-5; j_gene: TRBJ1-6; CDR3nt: TGTGCCAGCAGTTACGGGGACGGGCATAATTCACCCCTCCACTTT; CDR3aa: CASSYGDGHNSPLHF
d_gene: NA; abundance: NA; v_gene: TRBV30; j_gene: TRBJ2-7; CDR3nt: TGTGCCTGGAGTGGGAGGCTTAGCGGTTTAAAAGGCTACGAGCAGTACTTC; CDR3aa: CAWSGRLSGLKGYEQYF
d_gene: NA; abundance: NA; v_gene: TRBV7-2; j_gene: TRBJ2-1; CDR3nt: TGTGCCAGCAGCGCGTCTTGGTCCTACAATGAGCAGTTCTTC; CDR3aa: CASSASWSYNEQFF
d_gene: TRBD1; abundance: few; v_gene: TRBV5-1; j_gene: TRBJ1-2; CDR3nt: TGCGCCAGCAGCGAAGGGACAGTAGACGGCTACACCTTC; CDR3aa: CASSEGTVDGYTF
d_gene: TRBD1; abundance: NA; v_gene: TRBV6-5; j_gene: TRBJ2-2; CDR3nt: TGTGCCAGCAGCCGACAGGGGGCGAACACCGGGGAGCTGTTTTTT; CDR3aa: CASSRQGANTGELFF
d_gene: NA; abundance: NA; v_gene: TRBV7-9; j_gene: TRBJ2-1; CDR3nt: TGTGCCAGCAACCAGCTCGGAGGCCCCTACAATGAGCAGTTCTTC; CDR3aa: CASNQLGGPYNEQFF
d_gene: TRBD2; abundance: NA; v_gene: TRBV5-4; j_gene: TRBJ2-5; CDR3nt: TGTGCCAGCAGCTTTGGACTAGCGGGGCCCCAAGCTCCCCAGTACTTC; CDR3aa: CASSFGLAGPQAPQYF
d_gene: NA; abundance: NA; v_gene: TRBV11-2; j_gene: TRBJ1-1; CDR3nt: TGTGCCAGCAGCTTAGTTCCCTTAGGGGGCACTGAAGCTTTCTTT; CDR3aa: CASSLVPLGGTEAFF
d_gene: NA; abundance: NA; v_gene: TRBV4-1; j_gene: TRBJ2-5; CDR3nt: TGCGCCAGCAGCCAATCCTATGGGGGCCTCCAAGAGACCCAGTACTTC; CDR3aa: CASSQSYGGLQETQYF